One sample yielded the 14 T cell receptor beta chains listed below, sequenced in a study of cytomegalovirus exposure and HLA in healthy donors. Amplification used 60 Vbeta primers and 13 Jbeta primers. Libraries were prepared by immunoSEQ multiplex PCR; TCRdb keeps only in-frame clonotypes and omits some of them. The sample records 75,000 to 90,000 clones, about 60% being singletons. The sequencing sample was made of PBMCs. The origin of the receptors is a woman between 40 and 50 years old in good health and CMV-seropositive.

The chain joins TRBV7-2 to TRBJ1-2; D may be TRBD1 (5 bases). This CDR3 contains 13 residues. Germline V gene data show CDR1 as SGHTA and CDR2 as FQGNSA. The germline V and J ends were trimmed by 3 bases and 4 bases, with 9 bases remaining between them. CDR3 in amino acids: CASSFQGLYGYTF. CDR3 nucleotides: TGTGCCAGCAGCTTCCAGGGTCTCTATGGCTACACCTTC.

V and J are TRBV7-9 and TRBJ1-2; D unclear. Germline CDR1 reads SEHNR; CDR2 reads FQNEAQ (reference sequence). CDR3 length: 17 residues. V shed 11 bases and J shed 4 bases, with 29 bases lying between them. The CDR3 nucleotides are TGTGCCTCAGCAGCGGACCGTCGAGAGGGTCCCTCCTATGGCTACACCTTC. Protein sequence: CASAADRREGPSYGYTF.

This clone was detected once. The V call is TRBV5-1, the J call TRBJ1-1, with D maybe TRBD1 (6 bases). Germline CDR1 SGHRS, CDR2 YFSETQ. The CDR3 runs to 13 residues. V dropped 1 base and J dropped 5 bases, with 9 bases sitting between them. CDR3 protein: CASSLPGVTEAFF. CDR3 nucleotide sequence: TGCGCCAGCAGCTTGCCAGGGGTTACTGAAGCTTTCTTT. Variable domain in full (rest from reference TRBV5-1 and TRBJ1-1): KAGVTQTPRYLIKTRGQQVTLSCSPISGHRSVSWYQQTPGQGLQFLFEYFSETQRNKGNFPGRFSGRQFSNSRSEMNVSTLELGDSALYLCASSLPGVTEAFFGQGTRLTVV.

This clone was found a few times. The chain employs TRBV27 and TRBJ2-3; no clear D. Germline CDR1 reads MNHEY; CDR2 reads SMNVEV (reference sequence). V was clipped by 5 bases and J by 5 bases, with 11 bases between them. The CDR3 loop spans 13 amino acids. CDR3 protein: CASSLIRRDTQYF. CDR3 in DNA: TGTGCCAGCAGTCTCATTAGAAGAGATACGCAGTATTTT.

This clone has more than one count but fewer than ten. The gene calls are TRBV5-4 and TRBJ2-5; D might be TRBD2 (5 bases). V was cut by 4 bases and J by 5 bases, with 18 bases left in between. Per the germline V gene, CDR1 is SGHNT and CDR2 is YYREEE (reference sequence). CDR3 length equals 15 residues. CDR3 region: CASSPDYAQVETQYF. CDR3 nucleotide sequence: TGTGCCAGCAGCCCAGACTACGCCCAGGTGGAGACCCAGTACTTC.

The chain combines TRBV19 with TRBJ1-5, with 10 bases fitting TRBD1. J was trimmed by 4 bases and V by 9 bases; bases with no gene match: 9. Germline V gives CDR1 LNHDA, CDR2 SQIVND (reference sequence). The CDR3 loop spans 15 amino acids. In nucleotides, the CDR3 is TGTGCCAGCAATAATGGGGACAGGGGTAATCAGCCCCAGCATTTT. Its translation: CASNNGDRGNQPQHF.

The chain couples TRBV5-5 to TRBJ2-7; D remains ambiguous. Trimming took off 1 base at V and 3 bases at J, with 14 bases between the two ends. The CDR3 spans 15 residues. Germline V gene sequence: CDR1 SGHKS, CDR2 YYEKEE (reference sequence). This CDR3 reads CASSLTAAPYYEQYF. The CDR3 DNA reads TGTGCCAGCAGCTTGACGGCGGCCCCATACTACGAGCAGTACTTC.

The genes are TRBV18 and TRBJ2-5; the match to TRBD1 covers 7 bases. V shed 3 bases, J shed 5 bases, and the junction held 9 bases outside the gene matches. CDR3 size: 15 residues. CDR1 and CDR2 (germline): KGHSH, LQKENI. CDR3 sequence reads: CASSPTTGRGETQYF. For the CDR3, the DNA is TGTGCCAGCTCACCGACGACAGGGCGTGGGGAGACCCAGTACTTC.

There are a few counts of this clone. The rearrangement uses TRBV19 and TRBJ1-1, with a weak D call TRBD1 (6 bases). In germline, CDR1 is LNHDA, CDR2 SQIVND (reference sequence). The V end lost 1 base, the J end lost 6 bases, and 27 bases lay between the germline ends. CDR3 length: 19 residues. The CDR3 coding sequence is TGTGCCAGTAGTATAGTTTTCATCACAAGCCGACAGGTTCTTTCTGAAGCTTTCTTT. Protein sequence: CASSIVFITSRQVLSEAFF.

The chain couples TRBV5-7 to TRBJ2-1; possibly TRBD2 for D (6 bases). TRBV5-7 is identified as an open reading frame with a role that is uncertain. This CDR3 region has 13 residues. The germline V and J ends were trimmed by 9 bases and 10 bases, with 20 bases remaining between them. The CDR3 is CATGGVPGVEQFF. The CDR3 nucleotides read TGTGCCACGGGTGGAGTGCCGGGGGTCGAGCAGTTCTTC.

This clone was counted between two and nine times. This sequence joins TRBV29-1 and TRBJ1-3; the D gene is possibly TRBD1 (5 bases). CDR3 length: 13 amino acids. Trimming removed 2 bases from V and 1 base from J, with 6 bases in between. Germline V gene sequence: CDR1 SQVTM, CDR2 ANQGSEA. CDR3 nucleotides: TGCAGCGTTGAAAAGGGGTCTGGAAACACCATATATTTT. The encoded protein is CSVEKGSGNTIYF.

In its sample, this clone was seen once. This chain links TRBV2 with TRBJ2-7, with a tentative D call TRBD1 (6 bases). V was pared by 8 bases and J by 5 bases, with 19 bases between. CDR3 length: 14 residues. Germline CDR1 and CDR2: SNHLY and FYNNEI. CDR3 region: CASLSRAGANEQYF. The CDR3 region has the DNA TGTGCCAGCCTCTCGAGGGCAGGGGCTAACGAGCAGTACTTC.

The chain is built from TRBV4-3 and TRBJ2-7; TRBD2 aligns across 9 bases. The CDR3 is made up of 14 amino acids. J gave up 7 bases and V 4 bases, and 8 bases lay outside the gene matches. The germline V gene has CDR1 LGHNA and CDR2 YSLEER. CDR3 protein: CASSLVTSGGEQYF. The CDR3 DNA is TGCGCCAGCAGCCTAGTGACTAGCGGAGGTGAGCAGTACTTC.

The gene calls are TRBV28 and TRBJ1-5, with a weak D call TRBD1 (6 bases). Germline lookup yields CDR1 MDHEN and CDR2 SYDVKM. Deletions cut 1 base from V and 5 bases from J, with 12 bases between. The CDR3 spans 15 residues. This CDR3 reads CASSLSGRGHQPQHF. The CDR3 DNA follows: TGTGCCAGCAGTTTATCAGGCAGGGGTCATCAGCCCCAGCATTTT.